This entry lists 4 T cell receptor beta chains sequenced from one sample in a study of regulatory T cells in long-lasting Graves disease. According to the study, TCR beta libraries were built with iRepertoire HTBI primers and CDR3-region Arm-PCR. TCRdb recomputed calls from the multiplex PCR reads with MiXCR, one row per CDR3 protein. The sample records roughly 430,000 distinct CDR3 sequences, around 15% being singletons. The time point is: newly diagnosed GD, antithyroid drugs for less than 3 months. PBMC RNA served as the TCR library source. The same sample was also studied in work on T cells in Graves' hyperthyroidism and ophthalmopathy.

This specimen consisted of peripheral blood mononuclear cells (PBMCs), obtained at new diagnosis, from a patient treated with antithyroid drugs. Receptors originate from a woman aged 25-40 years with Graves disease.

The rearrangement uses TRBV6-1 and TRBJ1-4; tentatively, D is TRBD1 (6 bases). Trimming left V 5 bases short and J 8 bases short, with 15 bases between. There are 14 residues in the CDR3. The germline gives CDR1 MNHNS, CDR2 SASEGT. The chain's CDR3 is CASSRTGNREKLFF. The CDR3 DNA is TGTGCCAGCAGTCGTACAGGGAACCGAGAAAAACTGTTTTTT.

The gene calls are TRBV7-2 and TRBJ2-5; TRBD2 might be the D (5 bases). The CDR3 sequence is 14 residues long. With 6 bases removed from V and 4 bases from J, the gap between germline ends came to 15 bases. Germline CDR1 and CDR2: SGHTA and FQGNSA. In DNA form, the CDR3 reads TGTGCCAGCAGTTTTGGGAGAGTGCCAGAGACCCAGTACTTC. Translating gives CASSFGRVPETQYF.

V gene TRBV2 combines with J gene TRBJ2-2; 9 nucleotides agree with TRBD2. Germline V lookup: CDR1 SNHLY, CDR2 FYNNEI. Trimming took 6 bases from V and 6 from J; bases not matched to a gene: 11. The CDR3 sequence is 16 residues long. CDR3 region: CASSADKREVAGELFF. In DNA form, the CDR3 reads TGTGCCAGCAGCGCGGATAAGCGGGAGGTGGCCGGGGAGCTGTTTTTT.

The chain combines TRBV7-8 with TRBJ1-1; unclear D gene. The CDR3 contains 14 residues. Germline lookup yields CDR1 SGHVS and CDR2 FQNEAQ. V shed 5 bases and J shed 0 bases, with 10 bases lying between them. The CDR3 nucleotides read TGTGCCAGCAGCACCACAGCGATGAACACTGAAGCTTTCTTT. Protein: CASSTTAMNTEAFF.